This T cell receptor (beta chain) was observed in a study of blood T cell repertoires in COVID-19. Across the whole study: Samples taken during acute and convalescent COVID-19 were collected in the United States, Italy and Spain.

Trimming removed 2 bases from V and 3 bases from J, with 12 bases in between. The germline CDR1 and CDR2 sequences are SGHDT and YYEEEE. CDR3 length: 15 amino acids. TCRdb's copy holds only in-frame clones and misses some; the assay was immunoSEQ multiplex PCR. Of 100,000 or so clones in the sample, about nine tenths were seen once. V and J are TRBV5-6 and TRBJ2-1, with D tentatively TRBD2 (5 bases). Sequenced sample: peripheral blood. The origin of this receptor is a man aged 18 to 30 with acute or convalescent COVID-19. The CDR3, as DNA: TGTGCCAGCAGCTTTGACTACCAGATCTACAATGAGCAGTTCTTC. Translated: CASSFDYQIYNEQFF.